Listed below are T cell receptor beta chains from one sample, sequenced in a study of untreated major depressive disorder. Here immunoSEQ multiplex PCR was the method, and the copy in TCRdb shows in-frame clones only, minus some. Here the sample spans some 25,000 clones, around 93% being singletons. What was sequenced was CD4+ T cells from PBMCs. All receptors derive from a woman aged 25-40 years with major depressive disorder. CDR3s include the opening cysteine and the closing phenylalanine or tryptophan. The D gene is left open where the match is weak. Some rows mark clone size as missing; the rest say once, few, many or name a class of expanded clone.

len,d_gene,abundance,v_gene,j_gene,CDR3nt,CDR3aa
15,.,.,TRBV2,TRBJ2-3,TGTGCCAGCGGGGAGGTTGGGGTCGTCGCAGATACGCAGTATTTT,CASGEVGVVADTQYF
13,.,.,TRBV7-2,TRBJ1-2,TGTGCCAGCAGCGAGGGATTCAAAGGGGGCTACACCTTC,CASSEGFKGGYTF
16,.,.,TRBV25-1,TRBJ2-1,TGTGCCAGCAGTGGGGACATACCTGGTATGTACAATGAGCAGTTCTTC,CASSGDIPGMYNEQFF
14,.,.,TRBV6-1,TRBJ2-6,TGTGCCAGCAGCAAGTGGTCTGGGGCCAACGTCCTGACTTTC,CASSKWSGANVLTF
15,TRBD2,once,TRBV7-2,TRBJ2-1,TGTGCCAGCAGCTTATGGTCGAGCGGGGGTGGTGAGCAGTTCTTC,CASSLWSSGGGEQFF
14,.,.,TRBV10-3,TRBJ1-5,TGTGCCACCGGGGCCGAGGATGGCAATCAGCCCCAGCATTTT,CATGAEDGNQPQHF
16,.,.,TRBV5-6,TRBJ1-3,TGTGCCAGCAGTTTTGGAGGGGCAGGGTCTGGAAACACCATATATTTT,CASSFGGAGSGNTIYF
17,.,few,TRBV7-2,TRBJ1-2,TGTGCCAGCATTCTGTGGACAGAATCATTCGATTTCTATGGCTACACCTTC,CASILWTESFDFYGYTF
15,TRBD1,.,TRBV4-3,TRBJ2-2,TGCGCCAGCAGCGTAGACAGGGTTTTTACCGGGGAGCTGTTTTTT,CASSVDRVFTGELFF
11,.,.,TRBV5-1,TRBJ1-2,TGCGCCAGCAGCTTGAGGACGGGCTACACCTTC,CASSLRTGYTF
15,.,.,TRBV9,TRBJ2-6,TGTGCCAGCAGCGTGATGCCCTCTGGGGCCAACGTCCTGACTTTC,CASSVMPSGANVLTF
11,.,.,TRBV19,TRBJ1-4,TGTGCCAGTAGTATTGCAGGCCGTCTGTTTTTT,CASSIAGRLFF
12,TRBD1,.,TRBV10-3,TRBJ1-1,TGTGCCAGCCAAGGGGGCGGGACTGAAGCTTTCTTT,CASQGGGTEAFF
13,.,.,TRBV29-1,TRBJ2-1,TGCAGCGTTGCCCAGCGCCTTTACAATGAGCAGTTCTTC,CSVAQRLYNEQFF
11,.,.,TRBV28,TRBJ1-1,TGTGCCAGCAGTTCCGGGACTGAAGCTTTCTTT,CASSSGTEAFF
11,.,.,TRBV5-6,TRBJ1-3,TGTGCCAGCAGCTCGGGGAACACCATATATTTT,CASSSGNTIYF
12,.,.,TRBV28,TRBJ2-7,TGTATGGCTGCCCATGAGCCCTACGAGCAGTACTTC,CMAAHEPYEQYF
17,TRBD2,.,TRBV5-4,TRBJ2-3,TGTGCGGCAGCTCCCGGAGGGCTAGCGGGATTCACAGATACGCAGTATTTT,CAAAPGGLAGFTDTQYF
13,.,.,TRBV5-4,TRBJ1-5,TGTGCCAGCAGCACTGCCAGGGATCAGCCCCAGCATTTT,CASSTARDQPQHF
13,.,.,TRBV29-1,TRBJ1-2,TGCAGCGTTGAAGTCGCCGGGGTGGTAGGCTACACCTTC,CSVEVAGVVGYTF
17,.,.,TRBV28,TRBJ2-7,TGTGCCAGCAGTCGCTTATTTCCCCGCATAGAGTCCTACGAGCAGTACTTC,CASSRLFPRIESYEQYF
16,.,.,TRBV7-9,TRBJ2-3,TGTGCCAGCAGTCAAACGGCCGGGACGGCTAGAGATACGCAGTATTTT,CASSQTAGTARDTQYF
11,.,.,TRBV27,TRBJ1-1,TGTGCCAGCAGTGAGGGCACTGAAGCTTTCTTT,CASSEGTEAFF
16,.,.,TRBV7-9,TRBJ1-2,TGTGCCATGTCGGAACCGGGGGGCCGGGCTGGATATGGCTACACCTTC,CAMSEPGGRAGYGYTF
21,.,once,TRBV18,TRBJ1-2,TGTGCCAGCTCACCACAGACCCCTTATCTCGGCGATAACTCCAGGGAGGGTGGCTACACCTTC,CASSPQTPYLGDNSREGGYTF
15,TRBD2,.,TRBV2,TRBJ2-1,TGTGCCAGCATTAAGATTAGCGGGAGGGGCGGTGAGCAGTTCTTC,CASIKISGRGGEQFF
13,.,.,TRBV2,TRBJ2-1,TGTGCCAGCCCTATAGACACCCCAGCTGAGCAGTTCTTC,CASPIDTPAEQFF
15,.,.,TRBV7-2,TRBJ2-1,TGTGCCAGCAGCTTAGCTCCTTTCCCCCCTAATGAGCAGTTCTTC,CASSLAPFPPNEQFF
13,TRBD1,.,TRBV10-3,TRBJ1-2,TGTGCCATTGCTACAGGGGCGGACTATGGCTACACCTTC,CAIATGADYGYTF
15,TRBD2,.,TRBV5-1,TRBJ2-2,TGCGCCAGCAGCTTGGTAGCGGGGAACACCGGGGAGCTGTTTTTT,CASSLVAGNTGELFF
14,.,.,TRBV5-6,TRBJ2-7,TGTGCCAGCAGCTTGGTTAGTGGGATTTACGAGCAGTACTTC,CASSLVSGIYEQYF
14,.,.,TRBV11-2,TRBJ1-1,TGTGCCAGCAGCTTAGATGGGGTATTCGCTGAAGCTTTCTTT,CASSLDGVFAEAFF
15,.,.,TRBV19,TRBJ1-2,TGTGCCAGTAGTATAGCGCCGGGGTCTTTCTATGGCTACACCTTC,CASSIAPGSFYGYTF
14,.,.,TRBV6-5,TRBJ1-1,TGTGCCAGCAGCCGGGGACAAGAAAACACTGAAGCTTTCTTT,CASSRGQENTEAFF
15,.,.,TRBV7-2,TRBJ2-1,TGTGCCAGCAGCTTAGGGTTCTCAGGATTCAATGAGCAGTTCTTC,CASSLGFSGFNEQFF
11,.,.,TRBV20-1,TRBJ1-2,TGCAGTGCGAGTACAGACTATGGCTACACCTTC,CSASTDYGYTF
17,TRBD1,.,TRBV27,TRBJ1-2,TGTGCCAGCAGTTCCCCATCCGGGGACAGTCCTTATTATGGCTACACCTTC,CASSSPSGDSPYYGYTF